Presented here are 29 T cell receptor beta chains from one specimen sequenced in a study of post-analysis software for immune sequencing data. General study points: Patients had higher frequencies than controls of about five TRBV segments, including TRBV5-6, TRBV5-1 and TRBV20-1.

Carried by the TCR beta cDNA libraries were unique molecular identifiers. TCRdb re-analysed the PCR reads in MiXCR, keeping a single row per CDR3 protein. The sample records about 460,000 distinct CDR3 sequences, approximately 45% being singletons. For these receptors, no antigen is known. Sequences were obtained from blood. Receptors originate from a girl aged 5 to 17 with multiple sclerosis.

This clonotype showed up just a few times. V gene TRBV20-1 combines with J gene TRBJ2-5; D uncertain. The J call may be incorrect, as the DNA end agrees better with TRBJ2-7. Germline CDR1 reads DFQATT; CDR2 reads SNEGSKA (reference sequence). The CDR3 spans 10 residues. The CDR3 DNA follows: TGCAGTGCTAGCGGTGGCGAGCAGTACTTC. Encoded protein: CSASGGEQYF.

The DNA of the CDR3 is TGTGCCAGCGCCTGGGGGGCGTCCTACGAGCAGTACTTC. This gives the protein CASAWGASYEQYF. This chain joins TRBV7-9 and TRBJ2-7, with D perhaps assigned TRBD1 or TRBD2 (6 bases each). CDR3 length: 13 residues. Germline lookup yields CDR1 SEHNR and CDR2 FQNEAQ (reference sequence). With 8 bases removed from V and 1 base from J, the gap between germline ends came to 12 bases.

V and J are TRBV29-1 and TRBJ2-1, with D possibly matching TRBD2 (5 bases). CDR3 length: 15 amino acids. Germline V CDR1 and CDR2: SQVTM, ANQGSEA. Trimming cost V 4 bases and J 2 bases, with 15 bases left between them. The DNA of the CDR3 is TGCAGCGTTGGGTTTAGCGAGGCCCCCTACAATGAGCAGTTCTTC. Translating gives CSVGFSEAPYNEQFF.

The chain joins TRBV7-2 to TRBJ2-4, with D maybe TRBD2 (5 bases). Gene TRBJ2-7 matches the end of the DNA better, so the J call may be wrong. The CDR3 is 15 amino acids. Per germline, CDR1 SGHTA and CDR2 FQGNSA. The CDR3 spells CASSLIRTGTYEQYF. In DNA form, the CDR3 reads TGTGCCAGCAGCTTAATACGGACGGGGACCTACGAGCAGTACTTC.

Concerning this clonotype: This may be a read error, as it is one base from a much larger clone. The V call is TRBV27, the J call TRBJ1-6, with TRBD1 as a possible D gene (6 bases). The CDR3 spans 15 residues. Germline V gives CDR1 MNHEY, CDR2 SMNVEV (reference sequence). CDR3 bases: TGTGCCAGCAGTTTATACGGACAGTCAAATTCACCCCCCCACTTT. Translating it yields CASSLYGQSNSPPHF.

Details on this clonotype: The junction and the germline gene differ at one end; a read error may be behind it. The rearrangement uses TRBV20-1 and TRBJ2-3, with 9 positions matching TRBD2. The CDR3 totals 14 residues. Germline V CDR1 and CDR2: DFQATT, SNEGSKA (reference sequence). CDR3 bases: TGCAGTGCCAGAGCGGGAGGCCGAGGAGATACGCAGTATTTT. It encodes CSARAGGRGDTQYF.

The chain couples TRBV29-1 to TRBJ2-3, with TRBD1 identical over 9 bases. CDR1 and CDR2 (germline): SQVTM, ANQGSEA. This CDR3 contains 15 residues. V dropped 3 bases and J dropped 3; count of bases not matched to a gene: 7. This chain's CDR3 is CSVEGQGVKTDTQYF. Written as DNA, the CDR3 is TGCAGCGTTGAGGGACAGGGTGTCAAAACAGATACGCAGTATTTT.

Points on this clonotype: Because it lacks the conserved phenylalanine or tryptophan at the end, this CDR3 is likely a read error. J is TRBJ2-5 and V is TRBV29-1, with D perhaps matching TRBD1 or TRBD2 (5 bases each). The DNA end is a closer match to TRBJ2-7, so the J assignment may be wrong. Per germline, CDR1 SQVTM and CDR2 ANQGSEA. The CDR3 loop spans 12 amino acids. This chain's CDR3 is CSVEGRSYEQYC. As DNA, the CDR3 is TGCAGCGTTGAGGGACGTAGCTACGAGCAGTACTGC.

J is TRBJ2-7 and V is TRBV6-5; a possible D gene is TRBD1 (7 bases). Germline V gene lookup returns CDR1 MNHEY and CDR2 SVGAGI. V lost 4 bases and J lost 5, with 12 bases in between. The CDR3 sequence is 13 residues long. Here the CDR3 reads CASSSDRRDEQYF. In nucleotides, the CDR3 is TGTGCCAGCAGTTCGGACAGGAGGGACGAGCAGTACTTC.

This chain joins TRBV20-1 and TRBJ1-5; TRBD1 agrees at 9 bases. V gave up 7 bases and J gave up 11 bases; unmatched junction bases: 15. Germline CDR1 and CDR2: DFQATT and SNEGSKA (reference sequence). The CDR3 runs 14 residues. The CDR3 sequence is CSGTRGQGLVSQHF. CDR3 DNA sequence: TGCAGTGGAACGAGGGGACAGGGCTTGGTTTCCCAGCATTTT.

This clonotype has at least ten counts. The chain uses TRBV7-2 and TRBJ2-7; D gene uncertain. Germline V gene data show CDR1 as SGHTA and CDR2 as FQGNSA. Trimming left V 3 bases short and J 5 bases short, with 8 bases between. CDR3 length equals 12 residues. The CDR3 reads CASSLGRHEQYF. The CDR3 DNA follows: TGTGCCAGCAGCTTGGGTAGGCACGAGCAGTACTTC.

The table lists this clonotype with a few counts. This chain uses TRBV7-8 with TRBJ2-1; 8 nucleotides match TRBD1. The CDR3 sequence is 17 residues long. CDR1 SGHVS and CDR2 FQNEAQ come from the germline V gene. The V and J ends lost 5 bases and 5 bases, in that order; junction bases with no gene match: 14. The CDR3 loop is CASSARSGQGTDNEQFF. Here the CDR3 DNA reads TGTGCCAGCAGCGCCCGATCTGGACAGGGAACGGACAATGAGCAGTTCTTC.

This clonotype showed up just a few times. This chain uses TRBV27 with TRBJ2-1; TRBD1 might be the D (6 bases). V lost 7 bases, J lost 3 bases, and 19 bases lay in between. Germline V lookup: CDR1 MNHEY, CDR2 SMNVEV (reference sequence). The CDR3 covers 16 residues. Written as DNA, the CDR3 is TGTGCCAGCAAACTCCAGGTTGAGGGGGACTACAATGAGCAGTTCTTC. Translating gives CASKLQVEGDYNEQFF.

This clonotype was seen only a few times. This chain links TRBV29-1 with TRBJ2-7; perhaps TRBD1 as D (6 bases). V gave up 8 bases and J gave up 5 bases, with 13 bases separating them. CDR1 is SQVTM, CDR2 ANQGSEA, per germline. The CDR3 runs 11 residues. This CDR3 reads CSFLQGDEQYF. The CDR3 DNA sequence: TGCAGCTTCCTACAGGGTGACGAGCAGTACTTC.

Remarks on this clonotype: An end of the junction differs from the germline gene, which may be a read error. The V gene is TRBV13, the J gene TRBJ1-1; D is perhaps TRBD1 (5 bases). The CDR3 contains 16 residues. Germline-derived CDR1 and CDR2 are PRHDT and FYEKMQ (reference sequence). The CDR3 DNA is TGTGCCGGCAGCCTCCGGGGGGAGGGAATGAACACTGAAGCTTTCTTT. This translates into CAGSLRGEGMNTEAFF.

This clonotype turned up a few times. The chain couples TRBV6-5 to TRBJ2-7, with D uncertain. CDR1 and CDR2 from the germline V gene are MNHEY and SVGAGI. The CDR3 is 14 amino acids. Trimming stripped 7 bases from V and 1 base from J, with 14 bases between. DNA of the CDR3: TGTGCCAGCAAGCCTCAAGGACCTTCCTACGAGCAGTACTTC. Protein product: CASKPQGPSYEQYF.

A note on this clonotype: Just one base apart from a much larger clone, this may be a read error. This chain connects TRBV20-1 to TRBJ2-3; 9 bases agree with TRBD2. The length of the CDR3 is 16 residues. CDR1 and CDR2 (germline): DFQATT, SNEGSKA (reference sequence). V lost 3 bases to trimming and J lost 5 bases; unmatched junction nucleotides: 12. The CDR3 bases are TGCAGTGCTAGCCCCTTTCTAGCGGGGAGCGGAGATACGCAGTATTTT. Amino acid sequence: CSASPFLAGSGDTQYF.

This clonotype was seen a handful of times. This chain connects TRBV29-1 to TRBJ2-7; 8 bases line up with TRBD1. V trimming: 4 bases; J trimming: 3 bases; junction bases outside the gene matches: 8. The CDR3 sequence is 14 residues long. Germline loops: CDR1 SQVTM, CDR2 ANQGSEA. CDR3 in DNA: TGCAGCGTTGTGACAGGGGCCCCCGGCTACGAGCAGTACTTC. Residues: CSVVTGAPGYEQYF.

Comments on this clonotype: The junction departs from the called germline gene at one end, perhaps through a read error. V is TRBV7-6 and J is TRBJ2-7; 8 bases match TRBD2. Germline CDR1 and CDR2: SGHVS and FNYEAQ. The CDR3 is 17 amino acids. The CDR3 loop is CASSSRVAREGPYEQYF. The CDR3 nucleotides are TGTGCCAGTAGCTCCAGGGTCGCACGGGAGGGCCCGTACGAGCAGTACTTC.

This clonotype was picked up a small number of times. The chain is built from TRBV7-2 and TRBJ2-7; D remains unclear. CDR1 SGHTA and CDR2 FQGNSA come from the germline V gene. CDR3 length: 13 amino acids. V was trimmed by 5 bases and J by 0 bases, leaving 8 bases between them. The CDR3 region has the DNA TGTGCCAGCAGCGGAATGATCTCCTACGAGCAGTACTTC. Encoded protein: CASSGMISYEQYF. Supplemented by reference TRBV7-2 and TRBJ2-7, the full variable domain reads GAGVSQSPSNKVTEKGKDVELRCDPISGHTALYWYRQSLGQGLEFLIYFQGNSAPDKSGLPSDRFSAERTGGSVSTLTIQRTQQEDSAVYLCASSGMISYEQYFGPGTRLTVT.

The chain links TRBV4-1 to TRBJ2-6; D not resolved. Germline assignment: CDR1 MGHRA and CDR2 YSYEKL. The V end lost 0 bases, the J end lost 3 bases, and 6 bases lay between the germline ends. This CDR3 has 15 residues. As DNA, the CDR3 is TGCGCCAGCAGCCAAGAACCCGGTGGGGCCAACGTCCTGACTTTC. Its translation: CASSQEPGGANVLTF.

V gene TRBV11-2 combines with J gene TRBJ2-7, with D maybe TRBD2 (6 bases). The DNA end favors TRBJ2-5, so the J call may be wrong. Germline assignment: CDR1 SGHAT and CDR2 FQNNGV. The CDR3 length is 14 residues. The CDR3 DNA reads as TGTGCCAGCAGCTTAGATCAAGCGGGAGAGACCCAGTACTTC. This sequence encodes CASSLDQAGETQYF.

This chain uses TRBV18 with TRBJ1-5, with TRBD1 as a possible D gene (5 bases). The germline V gene has CDR1 KGHSH and CDR2 LQKENI. The CDR3 has 14 amino acids. V lost 5 bases, J lost 5 bases, and 13 bases lay in between. This CDR3 is CASSVGGDHQPQHF. The CDR3 region has the DNA TGTGCCAGCTCAGTCGGGGGGGACCATCAGCCCCAGCATTTT.

As to this clonotype: This CDR3 is missing its conserved last phenylalanine or tryptophan, likely due to a read error. The chain uses TRBV24-1 and TRBJ2-1; D not resolved. The germline CDR1 and CDR2 sequences are KGHDR and SFDVKD. This CDR3 is 15 amino acids long. Trimming pared 1 base from V and 8 bases from J, leaving 14 bases between. In DNA, the CDR3 is TGTGCCACCAGTGATTTATTGCCCTCTGGGCATGAGCAGTTCTGC. Amino acid sequence: CATSDLLPSGHEQFC.

This clonotype was detected a few times. The V gene is TRBV20-1, the J gene TRBJ2-3, with D tentatively TRBD2 (6 bases). Germline CDR1 DFQATT, CDR2 SNEGSKA (reference sequence). CDR3 size: 16 residues. Trimming took 0 bases from V and 2 from J, leaving 15 bases between them. CDR3 loop: CSARDRLATFTDTQYF. CDR3 coding DNA: TGCAGTGCTAGAGATCGGCTAGCGACCTTCACAGATACGCAGTATTTT.

With regard to this clonotype: The conserved phenylalanine or tryptophan normally closing the CDR3 is absent here, so this likely arose from a read error. This chain links TRBV29-1 with TRBJ1-1; D unclear. The CDR3 has 10 residues. Germline assignment: CDR1 SQVTM and CDR2 ANQGSEA. V was cut by 7 bases and J by 1 base, with 4 bases left in between. CDR3 sequence reads: CSGGNTEAFL. The CDR3 coding sequence is TGCAGCGGGGGGAACACTGAAGCTTTCCTT.

This clonotype was counted a few times. The chain recombines TRBV18 with TRBJ2-5; no clear D. This CDR3 has 13 residues. Trimming left V 1 base short and J 5 bases short, with 8 bases between. Looked up from germline, CDR1 is KGHSH and CDR2 is LQKENI. CDR3 residues: CASSPRLGETQYF. CDR3 sequence (DNA): TGTGCCAGCTCACCACGTCTGGGGGAGACCCAGTACTTC.

This chain joins TRBV24-1 and TRBJ1-2; unclear D gene. Germline values: CDR1 KGHDR, CDR2 SFDVKD. The CDR3 has 13 residues. V lost 5 bases, J lost 1 base, and 7 bases lay in between. The CDR3 sequence: CATSVAVNYGYTF. CDR3 bases: TGTGCCACCAGTGTTGCGGTTAACTATGGCTACACCTTC.

This clonotype was observed a few times. This chain joins TRBV9 and TRBJ2-7, with D unresolved. There are 13 residues in the CDR3. Germline V lookup: CDR1 SGDLS, CDR2 YYNGEE. Trimming took off 4 bases at V and 6 bases at J, with 14 bases between the two ends. The chain's CDR3 is CASSSRSLGEQYF. DNA for the CDR3: TGTGCCAGCAGCTCCAGGTCCTTGGGCGAGCAGTACTTC.